The rows below give T cell receptor beta chains drawn from one sample of a study of blood T cell repertoires in COVID-19. Method: immunoSEQ multiplex PCR; TCRdb's copy keeps in-frame clones and lacks some. The sample has about 170,000 clones, about 92% seen once. The specimen sequenced was peripheral blood. The source of these receptors is a man in his thirties or forties with COVID-19, enrolled during active disease. Each CDR3 is given with its conserved first and last residue. The D gene is left open where the match is weak. Clone size is stated in some rows and not others, as once, few, many or a class when expanded.

DNA | CDR3 | length | size | D | J | V
TGTGCCAGCACCACACCCGACGGAGCCTACGAGCAGTACTTC | CASTTPDGAYEQYF | 14 | . | . | TRBJ2-7 | TRBV28
TGTGCCAGCAGCGCCTATTCGACTAGCAGCAGCACAGATACGCAGTATTTT | CASSAYSTSSSTDTQYF | 17 | once | TRBD2 | TRBJ2-3 | TRBV9
TGTGCCAGCAGGGACAGGGGAGGCCTCTACGAGCAGTACTTC | CASRDRGGLYEQYF | 14 | once | TRBD1 | TRBJ2-7 | TRBV6-5
TGTGCCAGCAGCACCCCGGCGGCGGGACAGGGGGTAGTCACTGAAGCTTTCTTT | CASSTPAAGQGVVTEAFF | 18 | . | TRBD1 | TRBJ1-1 | TRBV11-2
TGTGCCAGCAGCTTTAGTCAGGGGAATCAGCCCCAGCATTTT | CASSFSQGNQPQHF | 14 | once | . | TRBJ1-5 | TRBV7-9
TGTGCCAGCAGTATGACTAGCGGGGGGGAGTACGAGCAGTACTTC | CASSMTSGGEYEQYF | 15 | . | TRBD2 | TRBJ2-7 | TRBV9
TGTGCCAGCAGCTTCGTGAGCGGGTGGGGCGCCAGTTCACCCCTCCACTTT | CASSFVSGWGASSPLHF | 17 | . | . | TRBJ1-6 | TRBV7-2
TGTGCCAGCAGCTTCGTTACACCTTCGGGAGAGCAGTACTTC | CASSFVTPSGEQYF | 14 | . | . | TRBJ2-7 | TRBV14
TGTGCCAGTACCGAAAGGCAGGGTCGGGACTATGGCTACACCTTC | CASTERQGRDYGYTF | 15 | . | . | TRBJ1-2 | TRBV19
TGCGCCAGCAGCTGGCGATCCTGGGGGGAAAGTTCAGATACGCAGTATTTT | CASSWRSWGESSDTQYF | 17 | . | . | TRBJ2-3 | TRBV4-1
TGTGCCAGCAGTCCCACAGGGCTTCAGCCCCAGCATTTT | CASSPTGLQPQHF | 13 | . | . | TRBJ1-5 | TRBV27
TGTGCCAGTAGTATGGTCGGAGCAGGGGTAGAGACCCAGTACTTC | CASSMVGAGVETQYF | 15 | . | . | TRBJ2-5 | TRBV19
TGTGCCAGCAGTCTAGCGGGGGGATGGACAGATACGCAGTATTTT | CASSLAGGWTDTQYF | 15 | . | TRBD2 | TRBJ2-3 | TRBV7-2
TGTGCCAGCGGCAACCTAGCGGGGGGGCCCGGAGAGCAGTACTTC | CASGNLAGGPGEQYF | 15 | . | TRBD2 | TRBJ2-7 | TRBV5-8
TGTGCCAGCTCCAGCATGCAGGGCAATGAGCAGTTCTTC | CASSSMQGNEQFF | 13 | . | . | TRBJ2-1 | TRBV18
TGTGCCAGCAGTTTATCCGGTGATGGCTACACCTTC | CASSLSGDGYTF | 12 | . | . | TRBJ1-2 | TRBV27
TGTGCTAGTGGTTTGCCTTCACTAAGACAGGGGATGTTCACTGAAGCTTTCTTT | CASGLPSLRQGMFTEAFF | 18 | . | TRBD1 | TRBJ1-1 | TRBV12-5
TGTGCCAGCTCACCCCCCGGGACACCTAACATGAACACTGAAGCTTTCTTT | CASSPPGTPNMNTEAFF | 17 | . | . | TRBJ1-1 | TRBV18
TGTGCCAGCAGCTTAGCGGGACACTACGAGCAGTACTTC | CASSLAGHYEQYF | 13 | . | . | TRBJ2-7 | TRBV7-9
TGTGCCAGCAGCTTGGGGACCGGGACTAGCGGGAACTACGAGCAGTACTTC | CASSLGTGTSGNYEQYF | 17 | . | TRBD2 | TRBJ2-7 | TRBV5-5
TGTGCCAGCAGCCCGCAGCAGGGTTCACCCCTCCACTTT | CASSPQQGSPLHF | 13 | . | . | TRBJ1-6 | TRBV2
TGCGCCAGCAGCTTGAACGCGGATGGCTACACCTTC | CASSLNADGYTF | 12 | . | . | TRBJ1-2 | TRBV5-1
TGTGCCAGCAGTGACCAGGGGTATGAAGCGGACAATGAGCAGTTCTTC | CASSDQGYEADNEQFF | 16 | . | . | TRBJ2-1 | TRBV2
TGTGCCAGCAGTCCAACGCTAGCGGGAGGGCCGGGGACCCAGTACTTC | CASSPTLAGGPGTQYF | 16 | medium-sized | TRBD2 | TRBJ2-5 | TRBV27
TGTGCCACCAGCAGAGACAGACAGCCTAATCCTGGAAACACCATATATTTT | CATSRDRQPNPGNTIYF | 17 | once | . | TRBJ1-3 | TRBV15